This TCR beta chain was profiled in a study of blood T cell repertoires in COVID-19. This table comes from immunoSEQ multiplex PCR, and its TCRdb copy is limited to in-frame clones, with some not included. The top ten hold 7% to 8.5% of the sample, which has more than 200,000 clones, more than 75% seen once. Assignment of participants to cohorts was predicated upon participant-reported clinical history. Trimming took 4 bases from V and 2 from J; bases not matched to a gene: 6. Germline V gene lookup returns CDR1 SGDLS and CDR2 YYNGEE. This CDR3 has 14 amino acids. Sequenced input: PBMCs or T cells enriched from blood (not recorded which). The V and J genes are TRBV9 and TRBJ2-7, with 7 bases identical to TRBD1. The receptor's source is a man aged 25 to 40 in a cohort exposed to, infected with or recovered from COVID-19 (not recorded which). The CDR3 loop is CASSLNQGAYEQYF. CDR3 in DNA: TGTGCCAGCAGCCTCAACCAGGGGGCCTACGAGCAGTACTTC.